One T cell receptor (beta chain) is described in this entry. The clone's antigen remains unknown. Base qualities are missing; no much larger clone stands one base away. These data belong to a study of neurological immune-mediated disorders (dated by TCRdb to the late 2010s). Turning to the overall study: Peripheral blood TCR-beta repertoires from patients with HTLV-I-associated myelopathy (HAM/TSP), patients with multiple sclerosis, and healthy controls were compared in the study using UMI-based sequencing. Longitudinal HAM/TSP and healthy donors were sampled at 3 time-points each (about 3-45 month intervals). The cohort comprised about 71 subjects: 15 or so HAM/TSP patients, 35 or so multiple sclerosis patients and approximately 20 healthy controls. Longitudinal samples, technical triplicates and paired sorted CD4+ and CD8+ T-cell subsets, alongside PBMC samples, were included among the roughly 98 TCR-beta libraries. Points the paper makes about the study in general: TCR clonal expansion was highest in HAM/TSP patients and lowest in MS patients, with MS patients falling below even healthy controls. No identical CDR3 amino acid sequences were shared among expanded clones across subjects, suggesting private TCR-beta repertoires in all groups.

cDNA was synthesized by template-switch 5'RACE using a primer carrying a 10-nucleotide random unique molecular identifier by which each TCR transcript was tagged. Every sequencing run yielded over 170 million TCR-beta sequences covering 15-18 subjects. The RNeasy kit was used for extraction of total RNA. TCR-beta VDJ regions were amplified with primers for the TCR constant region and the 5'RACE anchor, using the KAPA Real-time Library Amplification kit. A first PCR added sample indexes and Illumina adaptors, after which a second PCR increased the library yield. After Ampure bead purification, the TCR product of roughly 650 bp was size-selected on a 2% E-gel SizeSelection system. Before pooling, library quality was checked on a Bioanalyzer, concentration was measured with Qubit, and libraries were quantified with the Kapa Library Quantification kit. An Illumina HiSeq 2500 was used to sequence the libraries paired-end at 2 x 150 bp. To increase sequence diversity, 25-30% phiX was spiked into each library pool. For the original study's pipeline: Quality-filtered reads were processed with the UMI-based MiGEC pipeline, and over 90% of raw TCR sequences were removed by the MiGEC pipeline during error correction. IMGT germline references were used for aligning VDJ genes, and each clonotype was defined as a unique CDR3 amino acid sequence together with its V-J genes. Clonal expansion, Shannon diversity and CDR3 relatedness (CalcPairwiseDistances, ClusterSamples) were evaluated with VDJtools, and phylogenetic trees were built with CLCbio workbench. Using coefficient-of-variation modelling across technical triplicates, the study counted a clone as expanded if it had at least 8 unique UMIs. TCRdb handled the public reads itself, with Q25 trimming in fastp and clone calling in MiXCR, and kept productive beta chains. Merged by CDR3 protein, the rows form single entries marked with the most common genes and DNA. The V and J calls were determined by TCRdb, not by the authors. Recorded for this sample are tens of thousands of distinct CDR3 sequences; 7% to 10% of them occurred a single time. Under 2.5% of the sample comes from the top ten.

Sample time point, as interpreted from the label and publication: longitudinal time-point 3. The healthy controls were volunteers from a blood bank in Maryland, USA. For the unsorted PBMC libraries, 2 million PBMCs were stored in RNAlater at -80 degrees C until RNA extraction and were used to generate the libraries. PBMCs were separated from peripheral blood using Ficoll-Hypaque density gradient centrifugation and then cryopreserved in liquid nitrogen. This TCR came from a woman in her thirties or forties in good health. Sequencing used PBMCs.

In nucleotides, the sequence is TGCAGTGCGACAGACGGGGGCACAGATACGCAGTATTTT. Protein translation: CSATDGGTDTQYF. The V and J segments used are TRBV20-1 and TRBJ2-3, with the D segment possibly TRBD1 or TRBD2, each aligning over 5 bases. V is shortened by 6 bases, J by 1 base, and the region joining them spans 11 bases. The germline V gene (reference sequence) sets CDR1 to DFQATT and CDR2 to SNEGSKA. The cysteine opens and the phenylalanine closes a CDR3 of 13 amino acids. Only CDR3 DNA remains: 39 bases, in frame from the first base.